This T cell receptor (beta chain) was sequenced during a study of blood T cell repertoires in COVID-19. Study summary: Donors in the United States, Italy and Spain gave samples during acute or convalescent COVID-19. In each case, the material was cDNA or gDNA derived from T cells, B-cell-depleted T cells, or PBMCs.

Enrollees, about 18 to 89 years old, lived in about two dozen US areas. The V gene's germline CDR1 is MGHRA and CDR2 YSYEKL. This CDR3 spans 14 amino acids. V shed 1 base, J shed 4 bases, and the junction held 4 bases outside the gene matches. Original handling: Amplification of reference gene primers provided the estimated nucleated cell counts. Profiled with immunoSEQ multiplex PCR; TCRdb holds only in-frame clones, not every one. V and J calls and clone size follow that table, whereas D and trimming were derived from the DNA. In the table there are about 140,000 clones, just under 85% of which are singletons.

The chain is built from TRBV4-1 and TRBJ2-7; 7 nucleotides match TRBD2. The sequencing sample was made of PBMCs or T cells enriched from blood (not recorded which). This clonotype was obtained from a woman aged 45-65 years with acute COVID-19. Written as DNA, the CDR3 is TGCGCCAGCAGCCAAGGGGGGGGGAGTTACGAGCAGTACTTC. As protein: CASSQGGGSYEQYF.